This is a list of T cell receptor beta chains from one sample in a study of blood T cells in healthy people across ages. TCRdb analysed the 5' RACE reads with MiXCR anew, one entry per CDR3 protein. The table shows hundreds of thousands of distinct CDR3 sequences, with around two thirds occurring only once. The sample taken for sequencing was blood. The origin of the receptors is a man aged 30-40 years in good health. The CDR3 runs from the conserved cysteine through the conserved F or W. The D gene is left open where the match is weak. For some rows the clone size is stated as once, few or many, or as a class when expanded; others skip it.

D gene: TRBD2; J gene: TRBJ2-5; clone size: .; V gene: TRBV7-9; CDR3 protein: CASSLAVTETQYF; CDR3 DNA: TGTGCCAGCAGCCTAGCGGTGACAGAGACCCAGTACTTC
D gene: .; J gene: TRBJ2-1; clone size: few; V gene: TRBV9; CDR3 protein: CASSVGAPPRNEQFF; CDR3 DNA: TGTGCCAGCAGCGTAGGGGCCCCTCCCCGGAATGAGCAGTTCTTC
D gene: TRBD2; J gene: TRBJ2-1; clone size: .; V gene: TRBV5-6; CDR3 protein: CASSSMGGDPPGFF; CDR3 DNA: TGTGCCAGCAGCTCTATGGGAGGGGACCCGCCAGGGTTCTTC
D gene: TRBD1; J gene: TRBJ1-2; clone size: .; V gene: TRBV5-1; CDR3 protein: CASSLVGLQGADGYTF; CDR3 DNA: TGCGCCAGCAGCTTGGTGGGATTACAGGGGGCCGATGGCTACACCTTC
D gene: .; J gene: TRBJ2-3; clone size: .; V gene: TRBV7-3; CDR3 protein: CASSFPGLGTQYF; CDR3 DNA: TGTGCCAGCAGCTTCCCCGGTCTGGGTACGCAGTATTTT
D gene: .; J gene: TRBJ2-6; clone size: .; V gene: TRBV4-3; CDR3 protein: CASSQEEGVRSGANVLTF; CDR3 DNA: TGCGCCAGCAGCCAGGAGGAAGGGGTCCGCTCTGGGGCCAACGTCCTGACTTTC
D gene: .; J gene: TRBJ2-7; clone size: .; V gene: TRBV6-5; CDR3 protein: CASSPGPHSDEQYF; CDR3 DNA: TGTGCCAGCAGTCCCGGACCCCATTCCGACGAGCAGTACTTC
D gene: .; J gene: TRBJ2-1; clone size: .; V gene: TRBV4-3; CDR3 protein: CASSQDVLSSYNEQFF; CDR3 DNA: TGCGCCAGCAGCCAAGATGTCTTGAGCTCCTACAATGAGCAGTTCTTC
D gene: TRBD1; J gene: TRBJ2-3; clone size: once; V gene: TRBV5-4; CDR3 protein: CASSLGGTVTSTDTQYF; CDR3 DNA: TGTGCCAGCAGCTTGGGGGGGACAGTAACTAGCACAGATACGCAGTATTTT
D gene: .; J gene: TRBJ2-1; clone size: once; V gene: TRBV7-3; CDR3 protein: CASSLLQEGGDSSYNEQFF; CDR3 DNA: TGTGCCAGCAGCTTACTTCAGGAAGGGGGGGATAGCTCCTACAATGAGCAGTTCTTC
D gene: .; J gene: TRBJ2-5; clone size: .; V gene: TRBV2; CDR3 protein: CASSEIQETQYF; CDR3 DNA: TGTGCCAGCAGTGAGATACAAGAGACCCAGTACTTC
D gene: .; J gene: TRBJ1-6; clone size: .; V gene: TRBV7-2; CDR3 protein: CASRFTPTDNSPLHF; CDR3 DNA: TGTGCCAGCAGGTTCACCCCGACGGATAATTCACCCCTCCACTTT
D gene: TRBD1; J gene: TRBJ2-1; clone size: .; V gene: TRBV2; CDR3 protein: CASSGDRNNEQFF; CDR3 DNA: TGTGCCAGCAGTGGGGACAGGAACAATGAGCAGTTCTTC
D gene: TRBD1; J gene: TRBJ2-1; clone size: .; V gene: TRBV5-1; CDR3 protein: CASRWDSYEQFF; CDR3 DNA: TGCGCCAGCAGGTGGGACAGCTACGAGCAGTTCTTC
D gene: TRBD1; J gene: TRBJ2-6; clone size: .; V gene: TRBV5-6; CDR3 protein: CASKPGTGLAGANVLTF; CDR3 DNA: TGTGCCAGCAAACCCGGGACAGGGTTGGCTGGGGCCAACGTCCTGACTTTC
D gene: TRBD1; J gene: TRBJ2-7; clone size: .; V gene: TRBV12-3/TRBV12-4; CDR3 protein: CASSLEGTGDEQYF; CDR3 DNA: TGTGCCAGCAGTTTAGAGGGGACAGGGGATGAGCAGTACTTC
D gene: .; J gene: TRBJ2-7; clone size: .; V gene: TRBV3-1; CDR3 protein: CASSPPGFSSDEQYF; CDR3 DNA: TGTGCCAGCAGCCCTCCGGGGTTTTCGTCGGACGAGCAGTACTTC
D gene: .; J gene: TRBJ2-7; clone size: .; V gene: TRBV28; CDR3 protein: CASSLTRFDEQYF; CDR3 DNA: TGTGCCAGCAGTTTAACCCGGTTTGACGAGCAGTACTTC
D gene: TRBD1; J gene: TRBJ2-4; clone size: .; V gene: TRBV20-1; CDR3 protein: CSARDPYRGTKNIQYF; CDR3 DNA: TGCAGTGCTCGAGACCCGTACAGGGGAACCAAAAACATTCAGTACTTC
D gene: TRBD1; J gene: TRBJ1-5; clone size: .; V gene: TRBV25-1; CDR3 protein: CASSDGDRANQPQHF; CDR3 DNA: TGTGCCAGCAGTGATGGAGACAGGGCCAATCAGCCCCAGCATTTT
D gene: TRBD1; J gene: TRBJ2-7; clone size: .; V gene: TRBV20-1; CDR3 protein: CSAPKGTEVPSYEQYF; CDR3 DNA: TGCAGTGCTCCCAAGGGGACAGAGGTGCCCTCCTACGAGCAGTACTTC
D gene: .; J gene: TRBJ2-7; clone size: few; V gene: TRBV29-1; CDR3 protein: CSVEDPRDEQYF; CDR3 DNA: TGCAGCGTTGAAGATCCGAGAGACGAGCAGTACTTC
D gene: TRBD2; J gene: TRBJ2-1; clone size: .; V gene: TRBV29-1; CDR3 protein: CSVRVTSGRIETQFF; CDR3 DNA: TGCAGCGTAAGAGTAACTAGCGGGAGGATTGAGACCCAGTTCTTC